Shown below are 28 T cell receptor beta chains from a single sample sequenced in a study of blood T cell repertoires in COVID-19. Here immunoSEQ multiplex PCR was the method, and the copy in TCRdb shows in-frame clones only, minus some. The sample includes fewer than 300,000 clones, about nine tenths seen only once; the top ten take 3.5% to 4.5%. Sequences were obtained from peripheral blood. These receptor sequences come from a man aged 55 to 70 who had recovered from COVID-19.

CDR3 DNA: TGTGCCAGCAGCCTCCGGGGTAGCGGGCGTCAAGAGACCCAGTACTTC. Its translation: CASSLRGSGRQETQYF. The gene calls are TRBV7-3 and TRBJ2-5; 7 bases line up with TRBD2. J gave up 2 bases and V 5 bases, and 11 bases lay outside the gene matches. Germline V lookup: CDR1 SGHTA, CDR2 FQGTGA. There are 16 residues in the CDR3.

The chain employs TRBV13 and TRBJ2-7; D is unclear. V was shortened by 5 bases and J by 5 bases, with 16 bases between the two germline ends. The length of the CDR3 is 14 residues. Germline V gene lookup returns CDR1 PRHDT and CDR2 FYEKMQ (reference sequence). This CDR3 is CASSDRVLLHEQYF. DNA for the CDR3: TGTGCCAGCAGCGACCGGGTCTTGCTCCACGAGCAGTACTTC. The full variable domain, its missing parts supplied by reference TRBV13 and TRBJ2-7, is AAGVIQSPRHLIKEKRETATLKCYPIPRHDTVYWYQQGPGQDPQFLISFYEKMQSDKGSIPDRFSAQQFSDYHSELNMSSLELGDSALYFCASSDRVLLHEQYFGPGTRLTVT.

This chain connects TRBV18 to TRBJ2-1; the D is unclear. V was cut by 5 bases and J by 0 bases, with 14 bases left in between. This CDR3 region has 16 residues. Germline CDR1 is KGHSH and CDR2 is LQKENI. CDR3 region: CASSSLFLSSYNEQFF. As DNA, the CDR3 is TGTGCCAGCTCATCGTTGTTTTTGAGCTCCTACAATGAGCAGTTCTTC.

J is TRBJ2-3 and V is TRBV7-3; TRBD2 matches 11 bases. The V gene end was trimmed by 4 bases and the J gene end by 6 bases; junction bases not matched to a gene: 12. CDR1 is SGHTA and CDR2 is FQGTGA in the germline V gene. The CDR3 spans 17 residues. CDR3 sequence reads: CASSSLFTSGGGDTQYF. CDR3 in DNA: TGTGCCAGCAGCTCCCTCTTTACTAGCGGGGGCGGGGATACGCAGTATTTT.

J is TRBJ1-1 and V is TRBV7-6; 7 bases are a match to TRBD1. The germline CDR1 and CDR2 sequences are SGHVS and FNYEAQ. Germline trimming cut 2 bases from V and 6 bases from J; bases unmatched to any gene: 27. The CDR3 has 21 residues. CDR3 nucleotide sequence: TGTGCCAGCAGCTTAAAACCCACTCAACCCAACCTCGGACAGGTTTTCTCTGAAGCTTTCTTT. Translation gives CASSLKPTQPNLGQVFSEAFF. The whole variable domain, remainder taken from reference TRBV7-6 and TRBJ1-1, is GAGVSQSPRYKVTKRGQDVALRCDPISGHVSLYWYRQALGQGPEFLTYFNYEAQQDKSGLPNDRFSAERPEGSISTLTIQRTEQRDSAMYRCASSLKPTQPNLGQVFSEAFFGQGTRLTVV.

The rearrangement links TRBV4-2 to TRBJ2-2, with 9 bases aligning to TRBD2. The CDR3 contains 16 residues. Germline trimming cut 3 bases from V and 6 bases from J; bases unmatched to any gene: 8. The germline gives CDR1 LGHNA, CDR2 YNFKEQ. CDR3 loop: CASSHLRTSDPGELFF. DNA for the CDR3: TGTGCCAGCAGCCATCTTCGGACTAGCGACCCCGGGGAGCTGTTTTTT.

The V call is TRBV13, the J call TRBJ2-7; D possibly corresponds to TRBD1 (6 bases). V was pared by 0 bases and J by 3 bases, with 18 bases between. Germline V lookup: CDR1 PRHDT, CDR2 FYEKMQ (reference sequence). CDR3 size: 17 residues. As DNA, the CDR3 is TGTGCCAGCAGCTTAGGACAGGGTTCTGGCCCCCTCTACGAGCAGTACTTC. Translated, it gives CASSLGQGSGPLYEQYF.

This sequence joins TRBV5-4 and TRBJ2-3; 11 bases are a match to TRBD2. Germline loops: CDR1 SGHNT, CDR2 YYREEE (reference sequence). V lost 5 bases and J lost 5; bases outside the gene matches: 10. This CDR3 spans 16 amino acids. The DNA for the CDR3 is TGTGCCAGCAGATACGTTAGCGGGGGGGCAAAAGATACGCAGTATTTT. Its protein product is CASRYVSGGAKDTQYF.

The rearrangement links TRBV29-1 to TRBJ2-1; tentative D call: TRBD1 (5 bases). Trimming stripped 6 bases from V and 6 bases from J, with 12 bases between. The CDR3 has 12 amino acids. Germline V gene data show CDR1 as SQVTM and CDR2 as ANQGSEA. The CDR3 DNA is TGCAGCGTCGGGCGCAGGGTCAATGAGCAGTTCTTC. Protein: CSVGRRVNEQFF.

The chain carries TRBV30 and TRBJ1-1; possible D gene TRBD1, 5 bases. Germline loops: CDR1 GTSNPN, CDR2 SVGIG (reference sequence). V was shortened by 3 bases and J by 10 bases, with 15 bases between the two germline ends. The CDR3 sequence is 12 residues long. The chain's CDR3 is CAWRKGFDGAFF. CDR3 nucleotides: TGTGCCTGGAGAAAGGGGTTCGACGGAGCTTTCTTT.

The chain is built from TRBV2 and TRBJ2-6; 7 nucleotides agree with TRBD2. J was trimmed by 3 bases and V by 8 bases; bases with no gene match: 4. Germline CDR1 and CDR2: SNHLY and FYNNEI. There are 14 residues in the CDR3. The CDR3 DNA reads TGTGCCAGCGGGAGGGGCGGTGGGGCCAACGTCCTGACTTTC. As protein: CASGRGGGANVLTF.

This clone was seen more than once but under ten times. The chain couples TRBV6-1 to TRBJ1-4; 7 bases fit TRBD1. With V trimmed by 4 bases and J by 7 bases, 12 bases remained unmatched. CDR1 is MNHNS and CDR2 is SASEGT in the germline V gene. This CDR3 region has 16 residues. The CDR3 nucleotides read TGTGCCAGCAGTGTACAACAACAGGGGACAGTTGAAAAACTGTTTTTT. It yields the protein CASSVQQQGTVEKLFF.

The chain uses TRBV5-1 and TRBJ2-1; TRBD2 agrees at 13 bases. With V trimmed by 5 bases and J by 0 bases, 8 bases remained unmatched. The germline CDR1 and CDR2 sequences are SGHRS and YFSETQ. CDR3 length: 18 residues. This CDR3 is CASSPYGTSGISYNEQFF. The DNA of the CDR3 is TGCGCCAGCAGTCCGTACGGGACTAGCGGGATCTCCTACAATGAGCAGTTCTTC. Complete variable domain (other parts from reference TRBV5-1 and TRBJ2-1): KAGVTQTPRYLIKTRGQQVTLSCSPISGHRSVSWYQQTPGQGLQFLFEYFSETQRNKGNFPGRFSGRQFSNSRSEMNVSTLELGDSALYLCASSPYGTSGISYNEQFFGPGTRLTVL.

The chain employs TRBV7-8 and TRBJ2-7, with D perhaps TRBD1 (6 bases). The germline V gene encodes CDR1 SGHVS and CDR2 FQNEAQ. V was clipped by 5 bases and J by 6 bases, with 20 bases between them. CDR3 length: 15 amino acids. In nucleotides, the CDR3 is TGTGCCAGCAGCCACCGGGACAATCGGGTCGTCGAGCAGTACTTC. The encoded protein is CASSHRDNRVVEQYF.

On this clone itself: Other DNA sequences from this sample encode an identical CDR3 as well. The chain carries TRBV10-2 and TRBJ2-7; D is undetermined. Trimming pared 7 bases from V and 1 base from J, leaving 8 bases between. Germline loops: CDR1 WSHSY, CDR2 SAAADI. The CDR3 has 12 amino acids. CDR3 coding DNA: TGCGCCAGCACCGGGTTGTCCTACGAGCAGTACTTC. Protein: CASTGLSYEQYF.

This clone showed up just once. The chain recombines TRBV12-3 or TRBV12-4 with TRBJ2-7; weak D call: TRBD2 (7 bases). The length of the CDR3 is 13 residues. Trimming removed 5 bases at V and 4 bases at J, with 12 bases between. CDR3 bases: TGTGCCAGCAGTCGAAGGGGGGGGTACGAGCAGTACTTC. This sequence encodes CASSRRGGYEQYF.

The gene calls are TRBV27 and TRBJ2-3, with 8 bases aligning to TRBD1. Looked up from germline, CDR1 is MNHEY and CDR2 is SMNVEV (reference sequence). V shed 3 bases and J 2 bases; nucleotides not matched to a gene: 4. The CDR3 is 15 residues long. DNA for the CDR3: TGTGCCAGCAGTTTCGGGGGACAGGCCACAGATACGCAGTATTTT. As protein: CASSFGGQATDTQYF.

This clone was counted a few times. The chain recombines TRBV6-5 with TRBJ2-5, with 9 positions matching TRBD2. The length of the CDR3 is 16 residues. Germline-derived CDR1 and CDR2 are MNHEY and SVGAGI. Losses at the gene ends were 4 bases for V and 3 bases for J; bases not matched to a gene: 9. The DNA for the CDR3 is TGTGCCAGCAGTTCTACCGCGGGGGGGGTCAAAGAGACCCAGTACTTC. This gives the protein CASSSTAGGVKETQYF.

V and J are TRBV3-1 (or the pseudogene TRBV3-2) and TRBJ2-7; D is possibly TRBD2 (5 bases). The germline V gene encodes CDR1 LGHDT and CDR2 YNNKEL (reference sequence). The CDR3 extends over 13 amino acids. V was pared by 4 bases and J by 6 bases, with 13 bases between. This chain's CDR3 is CASSPVWRAEQYF. The CDR3 DNA is TGTGCCAGCAGCCCAGTTTGGCGGGCCGAGCAGTACTTC.

This clone was detected ten times or more. This sequence joins TRBV4-2 and TRBJ2-2; D may be TRBD2 (6 bases). Germline values: CDR1 LGHNA, CDR2 YNFKEQ. This CDR3 contains 16 residues. The germline V and J ends were trimmed by 0 bases and 6 bases, with 14 bases remaining between them. The CDR3 spells CASSQDLLAIPGELFF. In DNA form, the CDR3 reads TGTGCCAGCAGCCAAGATCTCCTAGCGATACCCGGGGAGCTGTTTTTT.

This clone was seen just once. The V gene is TRBV19, the J gene TRBJ2-7; maybe TRBD1 (5 bases). Germline CDR1 and CDR2: LNHDA and SQIVND (reference sequence). V lost 6 bases and J lost 6, with 18 bases in between. CDR3 length: 14 residues. The CDR3 DNA reads as TGTGCCAGTAGCTCCGCGCGCTGGGGCTCCGAGCAGTACTTC. This sequence encodes CASSSARWGSEQYF.

This chain connects TRBV9 to TRBJ1-2, with 9 bases fitting TRBD1. CDR3 length: 14 amino acids. The V and J ends lost 3 bases and 4 bases, in that order; junction bases with no gene match: 4. Germline CDR1 and CDR2: SGDLS and YYNGEE. The DNA for the CDR3 is TGTGCCAGCAGCGGAGGGACAGGGATCTATGGCTACACCTTC. Its translation is CASSGGTGIYGYTF.

The rearrangement links TRBV15 to TRBJ1-1, with TRBD1 identical over 8 bases. There are 15 residues in the CDR3. Germline assignment: CDR1 LNHNV and CDR2 YYDKDF (reference sequence). Trimming removed 2 bases from V and 5 bases from J; junction bases left unmatched: 7. The CDR3 coding sequence is TGTGCCACCAGCAGAACCGGCACAGGGGGTACTGAAGCTTTCTTT. As protein: CATSRTGTGGTEAFF.

J is TRBJ2-2 and V is TRBV7-2, with D possibly being TRBD1 (5 bases). The CDR3 extends over 15 amino acids. The germline V gene encodes CDR1 SGHTA and CDR2 FQGNSA. Trimming pared 5 bases from V and 2 bases from J, leaving 12 bases between. This chain's CDR3 is CASSRDRRNTGELFF. DNA for the CDR3: TGTGCCAGCAGCCGTGACAGAAGAAACACCGGGGAGCTGTTTTTT.

The chain links TRBV18 to TRBJ2-7, with D possibly TRBD2 on 6 matching bases. V was shortened by 0 bases and J by 4 bases, with 10 bases between the two germline ends. Per germline, CDR1 KGHSH and CDR2 LQKENI. The CDR3 is 14 amino acids. The CDR3 region has the DNA TGTGCCAGCTCACCACCGGGGGGTCGATACGAGCAGTACTTC. It translates to CASSPPGGRYEQYF.

The chain recombines TRBV11-2 with TRBJ1-6, with D unresolved. In germline, CDR1 is SGHAT, CDR2 FQNNGV. The CDR3 extends over 15 amino acids. The V end lost 5 bases, the J end lost 10 bases, and 18 bases lay between the germline ends. The CDR3 loop is CASSQIGRERSPLHF. The CDR3 nucleotides read TGTGCCAGCAGCCAAATTGGACGCGAGCGGTCACCCCTCCACTTT.

The rearrangement links TRBV6-6 to TRBJ2-5; D may be TRBD1 (6 bases). Germline CDR1 reads MNHNY; CDR2 reads SVGAGI (reference sequence). This CDR3 is built from 13 residues. V was pared by 7 bases and J by 5 bases, with 14 bases between. CDR3 amino acids: CASNLLRGETQYF. The CDR3 bases are TGTGCCAGCAATCTCTTAAGGGGGGAGACCCAGTACTTC.

This chain links TRBV5-6 with TRBJ2-5, with 7 bases identical to TRBD2. V lost 0 bases, J lost 5 bases, and 7 bases stayed unmatched. Germline lookup yields CDR1 SGHDT and CDR2 YYEEEE. The CDR3 loop spans 15 amino acids. In nucleotides, the CDR3 is TGTGCCAGCAGCTTGGCCTGGGAGGGGAGGGAGACCCAGTACTTC. Its translation is CASSLAWEGRETQYF.